The rows below give T cell receptor beta chains drawn from one sample of a study of blood T cell repertoires in COVID-19. Profiling relied on immunoSEQ multiplex PCR, and the TCRdb table lists in-frame clones only, not all of them. The table records 70,000 to 100,000 clones, roughly 90% of them present only once. The sample was peripheral blood. The receptors shown here come from a man in his 60s with acute or convalescent COVID-19. CDR3s include the opening cysteine and the closing phenylalanine or tryptophan. D genes are given only for firm matches. Clone size is stated in some rows and not others, as once, few, many or a class when expanded.

>TRBJ2-3|-|TRBV4-1|-
CASSQVVVTDTQYF
TGCGCCAGCAGCCAAGTCGTCGTTACAGATACGCAGTATTTT
>TRBJ1-5|-|TRBV2|-
CASSEGRGFQPQHF
TGTGCCAGCAGTGAAGGCCGGGGGTTTCAGCCCCAGCATTTT
>TRBJ2-5|-|TRBV4-1|-
CASSQGLRYQETQYF
TGCGCCAGCAGCCAAGGGCTCAGGTACCAAGAGACCCAGTACTTC
>TRBJ1-5|-|TRBV6-6|-
CASSYSPWPQHF
TGTGCCAGCAGTTACTCCCCTTGGCCCCAGCATTTT
>TRBJ2-1|TRBD1|TRBV19|-
CASSMGWTGASYNEQFF
TGTGCCAGTAGTATGGGGTGGACAGGGGCGTCCTACAATGAGCAGTTCTTC
>TRBJ2-7|-|TRBV12-5|-
CASGLDQGGEQYF
TGTGCTAGTGGTTTGGATCAGGGAGGAGAGCAGTACTTC
>TRBJ2-7|TRBD1|TRBV19|-
CASSIRTGSYEQYF
TGTGCCAGTAGTATCCGGACAGGGTCCTACGAGCAGTACTTC
>TRBJ2-2|-|TRBV27|-
CASSLQVRDLGTGELFF
TGTGCCAGCAGTTTACAAGTCAGGGACTTGGGCACCGGGGAGCTGTTTTTT
>TRBJ1-2|-|TRBV5-6|-
CASSLVFTGANYGYTF
TGTGCCAGCAGCTTGGTGTTCACAGGAGCTAACTATGGCTACACCTTC
>TRBJ1-4|-|TRBV11-2|-
CASSPPGDKLFF
TGTGCCAGCAGCCCGCCGGGGGATAAACTGTTTTTT
>TRBJ1-2|-|TRBV28|-
CASSAQMDGYTF
TGTGCCAGCAGTGCACAAATGGATGGCTACACCTTC
>TRBJ2-7|TRBD2|TRBV11-2|-
CASSHHAGAGEQYF
TGTGCCAGCAGCCACCATGCGGGAGCGGGCGAGCAGTACTTC
>TRBJ2-7|-|TRBV6-5|-
CASRLDSSHEQYF
TGTGCCAGCAGACTGGACTCTTCTCACGAGCAGTACTTC
>TRBJ1-2|TRBD1|TRBV19|-
CASSRTGVNYGYTF
TGTGCCAGTTCACGGACAGGGGTGAACTATGGCTACACCTTC
>TRBJ2-7|TRBD1|TRBV18|few
CASSEGQGAYEQYF
TGTGCCAGCTCGGAGGGACAGGGGGCCTACGAGCAGTACTTC
>TRBJ2-1|TRBD2|TRBV7-8|-
CASIPSGRAYNEQFF
TGTGCCAGCATCCCTAGCGGGAGGGCCTATAATGAGCAGTTCTTC
>TRBJ1-2|-|TRBV11-2|-
CASSSSGFYGYTF
TGTGCCAGCAGCTCCTCAGGCTTCTATGGCTACACCTTC
>TRBJ1-2|TRBD1|TRBV5-5|-
CASSSRQGPPDGYTF
TGTGCCAGCAGCTCCCGACAGGGCCCCCCGGATGGCTACACCTTC
>TRBJ1-5|-|TRBV4-1|once
CASSQGPATGYSNQPQHF
TGCGCCAGCAGCCAAGGACCGGCTACAGGTTATAGCAATCAGCCCCAGCATTTT
>TRBJ2-3|TRBD1|TRBV30|-
CAWQGARSDTQYF
TGTGCCTGGCAGGGGGCGAGGTCAGATACGCAGTATTTT
>TRBJ2-2|TRBD2|TRBV15|-
CATSRDRREGPTGELFF
TGTGCCACCAGCAGAGATCGGCGGGAGGGCCCGACCGGGGAGCTGTTTTTT
>TRBJ2-7|-|TRBV28|-
CATLSSGSNYEQYF
TGTGCCACCCTCTCCAGCGGAAGCAACTACGAGCAGTACTTC
>TRBJ2-2|TRBD1|TRBV6-2/TRBV6-3|-
CASSYHGRGSYTGELFF
TGTGCCAGCAGTTATCACGGCAGGGGGTCTTACACCGGGGAGCTGTTTTTT
>TRBJ2-7|-|TRBV5-4|-
CASSLEVSVDEQYF
TGTGCCAGCAGCTTGGAAGTTAGCGTGGACGAGCAGTACTTC
>TRBJ1-1|-|TRBV5-1|once
CASSSEPDRLEAFF
TGCGCCAGCAGCTCCGAGCCCGACAGGCTTGAAGCTTTCTTT
>TRBJ2-3|TRBD2|TRBV25-1|once
CASSEGGSDTQYF
TGTGCCAGCAGTGAGGGGGGGTCAGATACGCAGTATTTT
>TRBJ2-5|-|TRBV5-1|-
CASSGGVQGPQETQYF
TGCGCCAGCAGCGGGGGGGTACAGGGACCCCAAGAGACCCAGTACTTC
>TRBJ2-6|-|TRBV5-4|-
CASSSPTGSGANVLTF
TGTGCCAGCAGCTCTCCTACAGGGAGTGGGGCCAACGTCCTGACTTTC
>TRBJ1-2|-|TRBV9|-
CASSTPGGYTF
TGTGCCAGCAGCACGCCGGGGGGCTACACCTTC
>TRBJ2-1|TRBD2|TRBV27|few
CASSLSEGRDEQFF
TGTGCCAGCAGTTTATCCGAGGGGAGGGATGAGCAGTTCTTC
>TRBJ1-4|TRBD1|TRBV5-4|-
CASSLATGGNEKLFF
TGTGCCAGCAGCTTGGCCACAGGGGGTAATGAAAAACTGTTTTTT
>TRBJ2-1|TRBD2|TRBV5-1|-
CASSLVGSGRRNEQFF
TGCGCCAGCAGCTTGGTCGGTAGCGGGAGGCGGAATGAGCAGTTCTTC
>TRBJ1-6|-|TRBV5-1|-
CASSFNPRATTNSPLHF
TGCGCCAGCAGCTTCAATCCCAGGGCAACTACCAATTCACCCCTCCACTTT
>TRBJ2-5|TRBD2|TRBV7-9|-
CASSFFSGKGEVQETQYF
TGTGCCAGCAGCTTCTTTAGCGGGAAAGGGGAGGTCCAAGAGACCCAGTACTTC
>TRBJ1-6|-|TRBV7-9|-
CASSPPRHEWSPLHF
TGTGCCAGCAGCCCACCACGACATGAGTGGTCACCCCTCCACTTT
>TRBJ2-7|-|TRBV6-2/TRBV6-3|-
CASSPPRVPYEQYF
TGTGCCAGCAGTCCGCCCAGGGTCCCCTACGAGCAGTACTTC
>TRBJ1-5|-|TRBV7-8|-
CASSFTTDQPQHF
TGTGCCAGCAGCTTCACGACTGATCAGCCCCAGCATTTT
>TRBJ2-1|TRBD1|TRBV5-1|-
CASSVGQGDNEQFF
TGCGCCAGCAGCGTGGGACAGGGGGACAATGAGCAGTTCTTC
>TRBJ2-5|-|TRBV5-4|few
CASSQELAPEGETQYF
TGTGCCAGCAGCCAAGAACTAGCTCCCGAGGGAGAGACCCAGTACTTC
>TRBJ2-1|TRBD2|TRBV19|-
CASRPTSGSYNEQFF
TGTGCCAGTAGGCCAACTAGCGGGAGTTACAATGAGCAGTTCTTC
>TRBJ2-3|-|TRBV27|-
CASKRQGGTDTQYF
TGTGCCAGCAAACGGCAGGGGGGTACAGATACGCAGTATTTT
>TRBJ2-7|TRBD2|TRBV27|-
CASSLGTSGSDEQYF
TGTGCCAGCAGTTTGGGGACTAGCGGGAGCGATGAGCAGTACTTC
>TRBJ1-4|-|TRBV11-3|-
CASSLDRGYEKLFF
TGTGCCAGCAGCTTAGACAGGGGTTATGAAAAACTGTTTTTT
>TRBJ2-7|TRBD2|TRBV7-2|once
CASSFSSGLDRSYEQYF
TGTGCCAGCAGCTTTAGCAGCGGACTAGATAGGTCCTACGAGCAGTACTTC
>TRBJ2-1|TRBD1|TRBV5-8|-
CASIGQGAKYEQFF
TGTGCCTCTATCGGGCAGGGGGCTAAGTATGAGCAGTTCTTC
>TRBJ1-5|-|TRBV5-8|-
CASRPWTDSNQPQHF
TGTGCCAGCCGACCTTGGACAGATAGCAATCAGCCCCAGCATTTT
>TRBJ1-5|-|TRBV7-9|-
CASSLGWGPQHF
TGTGCCAGCAGCTTGGGATGGGGCCCCCAGCATTTT
>TRBJ1-6|-|TRBV11-2|-
CASSSGTAPHF
TGTGCCAGCAGCTCGGGAACGGCCCCCCACTTT
>TRBJ2-7|-|TRBV6-5|-
CASSYSTGYEQYF
TGTGCCAGCAGTTACTCGACAGGCTACGAGCAGTACTTC